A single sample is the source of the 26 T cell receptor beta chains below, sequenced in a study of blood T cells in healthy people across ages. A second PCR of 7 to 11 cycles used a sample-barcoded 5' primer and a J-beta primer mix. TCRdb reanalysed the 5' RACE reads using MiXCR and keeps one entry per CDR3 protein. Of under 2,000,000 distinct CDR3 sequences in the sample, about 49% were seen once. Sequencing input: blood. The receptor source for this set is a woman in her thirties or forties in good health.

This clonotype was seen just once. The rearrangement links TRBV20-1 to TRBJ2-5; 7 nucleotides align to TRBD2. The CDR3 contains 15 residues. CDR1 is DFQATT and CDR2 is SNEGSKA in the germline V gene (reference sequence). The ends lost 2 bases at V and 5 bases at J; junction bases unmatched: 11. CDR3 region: CSARNGAGRTETQYF. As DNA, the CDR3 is TGCAGTGCTAGAAATGGAGCGGGGAGAACGGAGACCCAGTACTTC.

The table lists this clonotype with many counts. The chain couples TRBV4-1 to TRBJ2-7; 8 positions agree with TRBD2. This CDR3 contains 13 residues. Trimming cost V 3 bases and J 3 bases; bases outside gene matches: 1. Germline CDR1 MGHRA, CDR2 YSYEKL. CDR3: CASSHGTSYEQYF. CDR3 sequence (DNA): TGCGCCAGCAGCCATGGGACTAGCTACGAGCAGTACTTC.

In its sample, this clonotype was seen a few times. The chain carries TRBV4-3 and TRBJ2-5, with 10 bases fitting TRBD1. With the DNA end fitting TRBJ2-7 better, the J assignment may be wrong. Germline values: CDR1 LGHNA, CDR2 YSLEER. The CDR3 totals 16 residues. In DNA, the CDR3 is TGCGCCAGCAGCCAAGGGTTCCGGACAGGGGGCTACGAGCAGTACTTC. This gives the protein CASSQGFRTGGYEQYF.

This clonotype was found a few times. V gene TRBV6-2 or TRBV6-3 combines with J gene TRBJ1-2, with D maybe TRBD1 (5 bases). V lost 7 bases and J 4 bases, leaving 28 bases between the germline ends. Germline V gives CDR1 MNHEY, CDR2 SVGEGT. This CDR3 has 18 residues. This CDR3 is CASIRSLGPGVLSYGYTF. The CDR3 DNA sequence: TGTGCCAGCATCCGCTCTCTGGGACCCGGAGTTCTAAGCTATGGCTACACCTTC.

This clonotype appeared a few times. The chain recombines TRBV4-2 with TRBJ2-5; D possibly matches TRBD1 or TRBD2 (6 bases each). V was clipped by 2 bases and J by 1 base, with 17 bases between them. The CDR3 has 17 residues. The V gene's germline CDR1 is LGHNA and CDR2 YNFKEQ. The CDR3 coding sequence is TGTGCCAGCAGCCAACGTTCAGGGGCGGGGCCCCAAGAGACCCAGTACTTC. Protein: CASSQRSGAGPQETQYF.

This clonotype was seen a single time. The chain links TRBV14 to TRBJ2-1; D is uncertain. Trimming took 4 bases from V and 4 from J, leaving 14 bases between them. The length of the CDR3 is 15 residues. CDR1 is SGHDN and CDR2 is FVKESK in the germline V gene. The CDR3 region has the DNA TGTGCCAGCAGCCCCAGACTCCCTTGGTACAATGAGCAGTTCTTC. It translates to CASSPRLPWYNEQFF. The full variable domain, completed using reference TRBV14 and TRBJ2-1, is EAGVTQFPSHSVIEKGQTVTLRCDPISGHDNLYWYRRVMGKEIKFLLHFVKESKQDESGMPNNRFLAERTGGTYSTLKVQPAELEDSGVYFCASSPRLPWYNEQFFGPGTRLTVL.

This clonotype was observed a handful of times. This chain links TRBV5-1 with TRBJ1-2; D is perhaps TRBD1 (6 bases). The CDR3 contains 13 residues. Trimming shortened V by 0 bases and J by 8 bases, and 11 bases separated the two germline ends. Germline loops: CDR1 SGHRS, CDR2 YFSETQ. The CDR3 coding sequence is TGCGCCAGCAGCTTGGACAGGGTTAAGGGCTACACCTTC. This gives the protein CASSLDRVKGYTF.

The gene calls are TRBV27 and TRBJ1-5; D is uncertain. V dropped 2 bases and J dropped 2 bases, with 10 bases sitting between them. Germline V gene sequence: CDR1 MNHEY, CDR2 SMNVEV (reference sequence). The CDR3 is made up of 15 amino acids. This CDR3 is CASSLRRSGNQPQHF. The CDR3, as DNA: TGTGCCAGCAGTTTACGGAGGAGTGGCAATCAGCCCCAGCATTTT.

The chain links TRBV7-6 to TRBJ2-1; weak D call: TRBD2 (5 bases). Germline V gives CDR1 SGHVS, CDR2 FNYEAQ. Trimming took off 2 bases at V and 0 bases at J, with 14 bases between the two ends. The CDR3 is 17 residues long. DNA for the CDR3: TGTGCCAGCAGCTTACGCAACGGGGAAAGCTCCTACAATGAGCAGTTCTTC. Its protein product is CASSLRNGESSYNEQFF.

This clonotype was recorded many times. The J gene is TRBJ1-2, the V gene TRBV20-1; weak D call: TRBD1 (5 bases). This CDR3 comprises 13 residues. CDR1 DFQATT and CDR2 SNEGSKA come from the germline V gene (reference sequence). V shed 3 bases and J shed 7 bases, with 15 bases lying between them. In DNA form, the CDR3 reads TGCAGTGCTAGTCAGGGCGGGCTCTCTGGCTACACCTTC. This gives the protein CSASQGGLSGYTF.

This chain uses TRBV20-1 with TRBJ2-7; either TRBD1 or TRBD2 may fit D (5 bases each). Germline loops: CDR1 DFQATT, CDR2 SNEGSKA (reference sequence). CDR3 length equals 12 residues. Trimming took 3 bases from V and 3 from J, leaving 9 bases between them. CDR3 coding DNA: TGCAGTGCTAGTGGGACCAACTACGAGCAGTACTTC. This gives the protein CSASGTNYEQYF.

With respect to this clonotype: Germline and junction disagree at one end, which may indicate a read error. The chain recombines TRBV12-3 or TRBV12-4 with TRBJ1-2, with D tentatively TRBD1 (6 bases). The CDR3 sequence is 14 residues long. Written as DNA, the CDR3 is TGTGCCAACAGTCTAGGACAGCGGGAAAATGGCTACACCTTC. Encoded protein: CANSLGQRENGYTF.

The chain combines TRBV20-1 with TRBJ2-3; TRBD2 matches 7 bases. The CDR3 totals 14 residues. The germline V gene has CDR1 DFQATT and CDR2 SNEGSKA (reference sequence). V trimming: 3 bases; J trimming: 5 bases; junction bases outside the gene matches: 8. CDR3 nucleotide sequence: TGCAGTGCTAGTTGGGGGGGGGTAGGAGATACGCAGTATTTT. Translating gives CSASWGGVGDTQYF.

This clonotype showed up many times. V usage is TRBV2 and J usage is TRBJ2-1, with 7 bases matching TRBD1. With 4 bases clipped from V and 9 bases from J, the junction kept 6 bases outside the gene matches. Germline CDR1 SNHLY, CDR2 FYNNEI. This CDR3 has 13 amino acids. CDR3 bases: TGTGCCAGCAGTGGACAGGGTAGTCCTGAGCAGTTCTTC. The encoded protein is CASSGQGSPEQFF.

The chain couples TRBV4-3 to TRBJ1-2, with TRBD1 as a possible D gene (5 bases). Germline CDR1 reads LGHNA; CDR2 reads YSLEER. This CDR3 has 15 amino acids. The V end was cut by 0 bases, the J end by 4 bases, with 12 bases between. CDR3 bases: TGCGCCAGCAGCCAAGAAGCGCCGGGGGGCTATGGCTACACCTTC. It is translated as CASSQEAPGGYGYTF.

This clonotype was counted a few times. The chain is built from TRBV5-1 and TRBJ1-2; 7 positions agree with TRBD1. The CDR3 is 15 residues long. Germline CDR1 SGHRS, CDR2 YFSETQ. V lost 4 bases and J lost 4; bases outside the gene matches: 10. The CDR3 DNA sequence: TGCGCCAGCAGCCCTGGGACAGCATCTCCCTATGGCTACACCTTC. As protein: CASSPGTASPYGYTF.

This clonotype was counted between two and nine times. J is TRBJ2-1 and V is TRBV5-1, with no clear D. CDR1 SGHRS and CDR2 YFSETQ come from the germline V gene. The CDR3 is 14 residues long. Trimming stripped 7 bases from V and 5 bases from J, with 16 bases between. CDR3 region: CASGYWGADNEQFF. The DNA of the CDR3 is TGCGCCAGCGGTTACTGGGGTGCAGACAATGAGCAGTTCTTC.

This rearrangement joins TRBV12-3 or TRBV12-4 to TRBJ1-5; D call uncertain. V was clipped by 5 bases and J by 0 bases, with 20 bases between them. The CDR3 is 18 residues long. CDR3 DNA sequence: TGTGCCAGCAGTGTGGATAGTATCCAATGGGTTAGCAATCAGCCCCAGCATTTT. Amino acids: CASSVDSIQWVSNQPQHF.

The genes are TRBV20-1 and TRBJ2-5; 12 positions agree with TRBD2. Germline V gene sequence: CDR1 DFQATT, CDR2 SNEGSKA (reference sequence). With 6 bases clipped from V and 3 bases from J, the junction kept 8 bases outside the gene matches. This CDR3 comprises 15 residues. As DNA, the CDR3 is TGCAGTGCCACCGGACTAGCGGGGAAAGAAGAGACCCAGTACTTC. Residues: CSATGLAGKEETQYF.

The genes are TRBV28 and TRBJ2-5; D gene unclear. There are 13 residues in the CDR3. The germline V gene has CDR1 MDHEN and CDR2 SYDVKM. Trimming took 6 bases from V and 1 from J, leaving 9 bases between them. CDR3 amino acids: CASRVNAQETQYF. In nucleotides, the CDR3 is TGTGCCAGCAGGGTGAACGCCCAAGAGACCCAGTACTTC.

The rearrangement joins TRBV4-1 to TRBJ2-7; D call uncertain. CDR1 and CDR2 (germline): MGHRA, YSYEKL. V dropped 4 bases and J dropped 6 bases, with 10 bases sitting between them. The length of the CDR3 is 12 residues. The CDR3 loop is CASSLSPTEQYF. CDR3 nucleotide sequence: TGCGCCAGCAGCCTCAGCCCCACCGAGCAGTACTTC.

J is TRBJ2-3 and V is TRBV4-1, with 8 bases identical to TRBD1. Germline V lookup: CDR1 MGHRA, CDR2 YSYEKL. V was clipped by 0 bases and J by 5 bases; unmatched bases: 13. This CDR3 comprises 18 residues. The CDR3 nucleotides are TGCGCCAGCAGCCAAGATAACCACGGGCAGGGGGCCTTAGATACGCAGTATTTT. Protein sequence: CASSQDNHGQGALDTQYF.

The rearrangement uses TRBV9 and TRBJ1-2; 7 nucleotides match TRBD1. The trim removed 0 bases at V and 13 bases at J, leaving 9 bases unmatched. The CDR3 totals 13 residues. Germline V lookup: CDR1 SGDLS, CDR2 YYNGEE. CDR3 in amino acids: CASSVDLTGRFTF. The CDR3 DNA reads TGTGCCAGCAGCGTAGACCTGACAGGGCGCTTCACCTTC.

CDR3 nucleotide sequence: TGTGCCAGCAGCTCGTCCGGGACAGGCCGCTACGAGCAGTACTTC. Protein: CASSSSGTGRYEQYF. The V gene is TRBV13, the J gene TRBJ2-7, with 8 bases identical to TRBD1. The germline V gene encodes CDR1 PRHDT and CDR2 FYEKMQ (reference sequence). V lost 4 bases, J lost 3 bases, and 8 bases stayed unmatched. The CDR3 length is 15 residues.

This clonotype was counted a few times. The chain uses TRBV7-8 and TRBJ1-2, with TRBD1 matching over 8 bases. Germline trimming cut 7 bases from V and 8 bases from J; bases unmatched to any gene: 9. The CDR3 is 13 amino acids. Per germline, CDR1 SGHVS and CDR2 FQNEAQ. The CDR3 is CASTLTGVEGYTF. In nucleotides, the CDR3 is TGTGCCAGCACCTTGACAGGGGTGGAGGGCTACACCTTC.

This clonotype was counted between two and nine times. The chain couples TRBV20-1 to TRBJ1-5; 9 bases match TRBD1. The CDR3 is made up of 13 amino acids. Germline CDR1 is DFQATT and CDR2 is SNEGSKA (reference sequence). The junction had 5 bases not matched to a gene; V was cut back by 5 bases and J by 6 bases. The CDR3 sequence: CSAGTGRGQPQHF. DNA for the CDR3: TGCAGTGCTGGGACAGGGAGGGGTCAGCCCCAGCATTTT.